The rows below give T cell receptor beta chains drawn from one sample of a study of blood T cell repertoires in COVID-19. Some clones are missing from TCRdb's copy, which holds only in-frame ones; the method was immunoSEQ multiplex PCR. Found here are hundreds of thousands of clones, around 87% of them singletons; the top ten hold roughly 7.1%. Source material: peripheral blood. The receptors derive from a woman in her forties or fifties who had recovered from COVID-19. Each CDR3 is given with its conserved first and last residue. Each record gives: clone size, V gene, D gene, J gene, CDR3 protein, CDR3 DNA. The D gene is left open where the match is weak. Clone sizes are given selectively: once, few, many, or a class where the clone is expanded.

clone size: NA; V gene: TRBV30; D gene: TRBD1; J gene: TRBJ2-6; CDR3 protein: CACPDRAGANVLTF; CDR3 DNA: TGTGCCTGTCCCGACAGGGCCGGGGCCAACGTCCTGACTTTC
clone size: NA; V gene: TRBV1; D gene: NA; J gene: TRBJ2-2; CDR3 protein: CTSSQDHGLAKTGELFF; CDR3 DNA: TGCACCAGCAGCCAAGATCATGGACTAGCGAAAACCGGGGAGCTGTTTTTT
clone size: NA; V gene: TRBV19; D gene: NA; J gene: TRBJ1-5; CDR3 protein: CASSSPGRGGEQPQHF; CDR3 DNA: TGTGCCAGTAGTAGCCCTGGACGGGGAGGGGAACAGCCCCAGCATTTT
clone size: NA; V gene: TRBV19; D gene: TRBD1; J gene: TRBJ1-1; CDR3 protein: CASTQGSGGSEAFF; CDR3 DNA: TGTGCCAGTACCCAAGGCTCAGGGGGGTCTGAAGCTTTCTTT
clone size: NA; V gene: TRBV20-1; D gene: NA; J gene: TRBJ2-7; CDR3 protein: CSARSRYEQYF; CDR3 DNA: TGCAGTGCTAGAAGTCGGTACGAGCAGTACTTC
clone size: NA; V gene: TRBV7-9; D gene: NA; J gene: TRBJ2-3; CDR3 protein: CASSSSGSWAQYF; CDR3 DNA: TGTGCCAGCAGCTCCTCAGGGTCGTGGGCGCAGTATTTT
clone size: NA; V gene: TRBV14; D gene: NA; J gene: TRBJ1-1; CDR3 protein: CASSRQPPGTSTEAFF; CDR3 DNA: TGTGCCAGCAGCCGCCAACCTCCAGGCACGAGCACTGAAGCTTTCTTT
clone size: NA; V gene: TRBV6-6; D gene: TRBD1; J gene: TRBJ1-2; CDR3 protein: CASSGQANYGYTF; CDR3 DNA: TGTGCCAGCAGCGGACAGGCTAACTATGGCTACACCTTC
clone size: once; V gene: TRBV25-1; D gene: NA; J gene: TRBJ2-5; CDR3 protein: CASNRAGRETQYF; CDR3 DNA: TGTGCCAGCAACAGGGCAGGAAGAGAGACCCAGTACTTC
clone size: NA; V gene: TRBV28; D gene: NA; J gene: TRBJ2-1; CDR3 protein: CASSFPGSYNEQFF; CDR3 DNA: TGTGCCAGCAGTTTTCCGGGCTCCTACAATGAGCAGTTCTTC
clone size: NA; V gene: TRBV6-4; D gene: NA; J gene: TRBJ2-3; CDR3 protein: CASSDSAASGTDTQYF; CDR3 DNA: TGTGCCAGCAGTGACTCGGCAGCGTCAGGGACAGATACGCAGTATTTT
clone size: NA; V gene: TRBV19; D gene: NA; J gene: TRBJ1-4; CDR3 protein: CASSSGRGGEKLFF; CDR3 DNA: TGTGCCAGTAGTTCGGGTCGGGGGGGTGAAAAACTGTTTTTT
clone size: NA; V gene: TRBV5-1; D gene: NA; J gene: TRBJ1-4; CDR3 protein: CASSSGQLNEKLFF; CDR3 DNA: TGCGCCAGCAGTTCAGGACAGCTTAATGAAAAACTGTTTTTT
clone size: NA; V gene: TRBV15; D gene: TRBD2; J gene: TRBJ2-2; CDR3 protein: CATSRDVTSGTNTGELFF; CDR3 DNA: TGTGCCACCAGCAGAGATGTAACTAGCGGGACCAACACCGGGGAGCTGTTTTTT
clone size: NA; V gene: TRBV19; D gene: TRBD1; J gene: TRBJ2-7; CDR3 protein: CASSIRGQLYEQYF; CDR3 DNA: TGTGCCAGTAGTATTCGGGGACAGTTATACGAGCAGTACTTC
clone size: NA; V gene: TRBV6-5; D gene: TRBD1; J gene: TRBJ1-1; CDR3 protein: CASSYATGGVGEAFF; CDR3 DNA: TGTGCCAGCAGTTACGCGACAGGGGGCGTCGGAGAAGCTTTCTTT
clone size: few; V gene: TRBV28; D gene: NA; J gene: TRBJ2-7; CDR3 protein: CASSPPGGAEQYF; CDR3 DNA: TGTGCCAGCAGTCCCCCTGGGGGGGCCGAGCAGTACTTC
clone size: NA; V gene: TRBV4-1; D gene: NA; J gene: TRBJ1-1; CDR3 protein: CASSRARVFTEAFF; CDR3 DNA: TGCGCCAGCAGCCGCGCCAGGGTATTCACTGAAGCTTTCTTT
clone size: NA; V gene: TRBV7-2; D gene: TRBD2; J gene: TRBJ2-3; CDR3 protein: CASSLAGWGGTQYF; CDR3 DNA: TGTGCCAGCAGCTTAGCGGGTTGGGGGGGTACGCAGTATTTT
clone size: NA; V gene: TRBV6-4; D gene: TRBD2; J gene: TRBJ2-1; CDR3 protein: CASSDVGSSGRDEQFF; CDR3 DNA: TGTGCCAGCAGTGACGTGGGTTCTAGCGGGAGGGATGAGCAGTTCTTC
clone size: once; V gene: TRBV25-1; D gene: TRBD2; J gene: TRBJ2-7; CDR3 protein: CASSDRGGAYEQYF; CDR3 DNA: TGTGCCAGCAGTGATCGGGGGGGGGCCTACGAGCAGTACTTC
clone size: NA; V gene: TRBV3-1/TRBV3-2; D gene: TRBD1; J gene: TRBJ1-1; CDR3 protein: CASRLGQEATEAFF; CDR3 DNA: TGTGCCAGCAGATTGGGACAGGAGGCCACTGAAGCTTTCTTT
clone size: NA; V gene: TRBV7-3; D gene: TRBD1; J gene: TRBJ1-2; CDR3 protein: CASSLEGGQGIYGYTF; CDR3 DNA: TGTGCCAGCAGCCTCGAGGGGGGACAGGGGATTTATGGCTACACCTTC
clone size: few; V gene: TRBV2; D gene: TRBD1; J gene: TRBJ2-2; CDR3 protein: CASSSGTGNTGELFF; CDR3 DNA: TGTGCCAGCTCGTCCGGGACAGGGAACACCGGGGAGCTGTTTTTT